The entry that follows covers one T cell receptor beta chain sequence. The germline gives CDR1 SGHKS, CDR2 YYEKEE (reference sequence). The V end was cut by 4 bases, the J end by 5 bases, with 15 bases between. This CDR3 contains 14 residues. Data came from immunoSEQ multiplex PCR; TCRdb stores just in-frame clones and leaves some out. The data hold 75,000 to 95,000 clones, with roughly 93% observed a single time. These data belong to a study of control samples from healthy donors and cancer patients. The sequence was obtained from a woman in her 30s in good health. The chain carries TRBV5-5 and TRBJ1-2; no clear D. The sequencing sample was made of blood. CDR3 region: CASSHQNRIYGYTF. CDR3 coding DNA: TGTGCCAGCAGCCATCAAAACAGAATTTATGGCTACACCTTC.